The rows below give T cell receptor beta chains drawn from one sample of a study of patients and donors after allogeneic stem cell transplantation. MiXCR was run by TCRdb on the RT-PCR reads, yielding one entry per CDR3 protein. In the table there are some 880,000 distinct CDR3 sequences, roughly 17% of which are singletons. The sequenced sample was blood, either unsorted or a sorted T cell fraction (not recorded which). The receptors were gathered from a human donor who was either an allogeneic HSCT recipient or a stem cell or donor lymphocyte infusion donor (not recorded which). It is not recorded whose cells these are; they may come from a transplant donor. The CDR3 runs from the conserved cysteine through the conserved F or W. A D gene is named only where the DNA matches it firmly. Clone size appears in some rows only: once, few, many, or a class for an expanded clone.

D,V,size,J,CDR3,DNA
TRBD1,TRBV15,-,TRBJ1-2,CATSRAGGGEDGYTF,TGTGCCACCAGCAGAGCAGGGGGCGGTGAGGATGGCTACACCTTC
-,TRBV20-1,many,TRBJ1-1,CSARTGRAEAFF,TGCAGTGCTAGAACAGGGAGGGCTGAAGCTTTCTTT
-,TRBV5-4,few,TRBJ2-7,CASSPGMLSYEQYF,TGTGCCAGCAGCCCGGGGATGCTCTCCTACGAGCAGTACTTC
TRBD2,TRBV12-3/TRBV12-4,many,TRBJ2-7,CASSFSQGGYYEQYF,TGTGCCAGCAGTTTTTCCCAGGGAGGGTACTACGAGCAGTACTTC
-,TRBV19,few,TRBJ1-5,CASSIAVFRQPQHF,TGTGCCAGTAGTATAGCAGTGTTCCGGCAGCCCCAGCATTTT
-,TRBV2,-,TRBJ1-4,CASSGSHKSEKLFF,TGTGCCAGCAGTGGCAGCCATAAAAGTGAAAAACTGTTTTTT
-,TRBV10-3,many,TRBJ1-6,CAIKDGSSYNSPLHF,TGTGCCATCAAGGACGGGAGCTCCTATAATTCACCCCTCCACTTT
-,TRBV7-2,few,TRBJ2-1,CVSRAHNEQFF,TGTGTAAGCAGGGCCCACAATGAGCAGTTCTTC
TRBD2,TRBV5-6,few,TRBJ2-5,CASSHGTSGVQETQYF,TGTGCCAGCAGCCATGGGACTAGCGGGGTCCAAGAGACCCAGTACTTC
-,TRBV12-3/TRBV12-4,-,TRBJ2-2,CASSRQTTGELFF,TGTGCCAGCAGTCGACAGACCACCGGGGAGCTGTTTTTT
-,TRBV27,few,TRBJ2-2,CASSLTSQRSGELFF,TGTGCCAGCAGTTTGACCAGCCAAAGGAGCGGGGAGCTGTTTTTT
-,TRBV11-2,many,TRBJ2-1,CASWGNPLYDEQFF,TGTGCCAGCTGGGGAAATCCCCTCTACGATGAGCAGTTCTTC
-,TRBV20-1,-,TRBJ1-5,CSASGPVGNQPQHF,TGCAGTGCTAGCGGGCCCGTCGGCAATCAGCCCCAGCATTTT
-,TRBV3-1,-,TRBJ2-1,CASSRAENEQFF,TGTGCCAGCAGCCGAGCCGAGAATGAGCAGTTCTTC
-,TRBV12-3/TRBV12-4,few,TRBJ2-7,CASSLSVLRRKYEQYF,TGTGCCAGCAGTTTAAGTGTCCTCAGACGGAAGTACGAGCAGTACTTC